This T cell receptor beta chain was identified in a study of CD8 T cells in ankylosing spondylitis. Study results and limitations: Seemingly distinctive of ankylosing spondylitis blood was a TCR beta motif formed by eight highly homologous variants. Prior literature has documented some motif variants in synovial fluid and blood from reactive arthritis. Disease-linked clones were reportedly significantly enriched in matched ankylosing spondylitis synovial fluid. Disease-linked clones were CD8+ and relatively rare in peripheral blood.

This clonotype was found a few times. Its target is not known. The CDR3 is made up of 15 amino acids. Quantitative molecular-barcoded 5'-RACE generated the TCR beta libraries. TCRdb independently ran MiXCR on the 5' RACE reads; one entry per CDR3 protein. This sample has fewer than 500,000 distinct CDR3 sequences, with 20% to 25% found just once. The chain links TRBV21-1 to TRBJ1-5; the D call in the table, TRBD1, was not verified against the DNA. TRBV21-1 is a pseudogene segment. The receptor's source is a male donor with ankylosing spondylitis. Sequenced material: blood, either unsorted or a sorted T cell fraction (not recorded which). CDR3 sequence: CASSTKPPPNQPQHF. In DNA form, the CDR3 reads TGTGCCAGCAGCACGAAACCCCCCCCTAATCAGCCCCAGCATTTT.